These T cell receptor beta chains were read from a single sample in a study of blood T cell repertoires in COVID-19. Libraries were prepared by immunoSEQ multiplex PCR; TCRdb keeps only in-frame clonotypes and omits some of them. The table includes roughly 340,000 clones, over 75% detected once. Sequencing used PBMCs or T cells enriched from blood (not recorded which). These receptors came from a man between 18 and 29 years old who had recovered from COVID-19. The CDR3 runs from the conserved cysteine through the conserved F or W. Fields, in order: J gene, clone size, D gene, V gene, CDR3 protein, CDR3 DNA. A D gene is named only where the DNA matches it firmly. Part of the rows lack a size; the others show once, few, many or a class for expanded clones.

J: TRBJ1-2
size: .
D: .
V: TRBV10-3
CDR3: CAISDVSGYTF
DNA: TGTGCCATCAGTGATGTCTCCGGCTACACCTTC

J: TRBJ1-5
size: .
D: .
V: TRBV19
CDR3: CASQREAPSNQPQHF
DNA: TGTGCCAGCCAAAGGGAGGCCCCTAGCAATCAGCCCCAGCATTTT

J: TRBJ2-5
size: .
D: TRBD1
V: TRBV19
CDR3: CASSIILDRASQETQYF
DNA: TGTGCCAGTAGTATAATCCTGGACAGGGCGTCCCAAGAGACCCAGTACTTC

J: TRBJ2-1
size: .
D: .
V: TRBV9
CDR3: CASSVAGGGSSYNEQFF
DNA: TGTGCCAGCAGCGTAGCTGGGGGCGGGAGCTCCTACAATGAGCAGTTCTTC

J: TRBJ2-1
size: .
D: TRBD2
V: TRBV2
CDR3: CASSERASGMSYEQFF
DNA: TGTGCCAGCAGTGAACGGGCTAGCGGGATGAGCTATGAGCAGTTCTTC

J: TRBJ1-4
size: once
D: .
V: TRBV7-9
CDR3: CASSSGGANEKLFF
DNA: TGTGCCAGCAGCTCTGGGGGGGCTAATGAAAAACTGTTTTTT

J: TRBJ2-7
size: few
D: .
V: TRBV28
CDR3: CASRDGPLGGWYF
DNA: TGTGCCAGCAGGGACGGACCTCTAGGGGGTTGGTACTTC

J: TRBJ2-7
size: .
D: TRBD2
V: TRBV6-2/TRBV6-3
CDR3: CASSYSPGTSDPYEQYF
DNA: TGTGCCAGCAGTTACTCCCCCGGGACTAGCGACCCCTACGAGCAGTACTTC

J: TRBJ1-2
size: .
D: TRBD1
V: TRBV12-5
CDR3: CASGLLWGRGRTANYGYTF
DNA: TGTGCTAGTGGTTTGCTTTGGGGCAGGGGGCGAACAGCTAACTATGGCTACACCTTC

J: TRBJ2-5
size: .
D: TRBD1
V: TRBV5-4
CDR3: CASSFGRGQETQYF
DNA: TGTGCCAGCAGCTTCGGCAGGGGGCAAGAGACCCAGTACTTC

J: TRBJ1-4
size: few
D: TRBD1
V: TRBV5-1
CDR3: CASSPRGQLNEKLFF
DNA: TGCGCCAGCAGCCCTAGGGGACAGTTGAATGAAAAACTGTTTTTT

J: TRBJ2-3
size: .
D: TRBD2
V: TRBV24-1
CDR3: CATSEPGLAGGRDTQYF
DNA: TGTGCCACCAGTGAACCGGGACTAGCGGGGGGCAGGGATACGCAGTATTTT

J: TRBJ2-1
size: once
D: TRBD2
V: TRBV27
CDR3: CASSPQLVRGGAEQFF
DNA: TGTGCCAGCAGTCCCCAACTAGTTCGCGGGGGGGCTGAGCAGTTCTTC

J: TRBJ2-7
size: .
D: TRBD1
V: TRBV2
CDR3: CASTRQGHYEQYF
DNA: TGTGCCAGCACAAGACAGGGCCACTACGAGCAGTACTTC

J: TRBJ1-1
size: .
D: .
V: TRBV14
CDR3: CASSQDQNTEAFF
DNA: TGTGCCAGCAGCCAAGACCAGAACACTGAAGCTTTCTTT